The 13 T cell receptor beta chains below were found in one sample sequenced in a study of blood T cell repertoires in COVID-19 (dated by TCRdb to 2018 to 2021). Library preparation used the immunoSEQ multiplex PCR assay. Imported from immuneACCESS, the table was reduced by TCRdb to in-frame sequences with V and J called. These copies leave out some clones; in studies compared against another copy, an unresolved V gene accounts for under half, and the cause of the remainder is not known. For this sample there are fewer than 400,000 clones; 80% to 90% appear just once. Less than 5.5% of the sample goes to the ten largest clones. Sequencing input: PBMCs or T cells enriched from blood (not recorded which). The receptors were gathered from a man aged 30 to 45 who had recovered from COVID-19.

This clone has just a few counts. V usage is TRBV28 and J usage is TRBJ2-5; 7 bases align to TRBD1. The CDR3 length is 14 residues. The germline V gene encodes CDR1 MDHEN and CDR2 SYDVKM. V lost 3 bases and J lost 5; bases outside the gene matches: 6. CDR3 nucleotides: TGTGCCAGCAGTTTTGACAGGGTTCGGGAGACCCAGTACTTC. Its translation is CASSFDRVRETQYF. The variable domain in full, completed from reference TRBV28 and TRBJ2-5, reads DVKVTQSSRYLVKRTGEKVFLECVQDMDHENMFWYRQDPGLGLRLIYFSYDVKMKEKGDIPEGYSVSREKKERFSLILESASTNQTSMYLCASSFDRVRETQYFGPGTRLLVL.

This clone was seen a single time. The chain is built from TRBV30 and TRBJ2-1, with 7 bases aligning to TRBD2. Germline CDR1 is GTSNPN and CDR2 is SVGIG (reference sequence). V lost 2 bases and J lost 8; bases outside the gene matches: 6. The length of the CDR3 is 13 residues. As DNA, the CDR3 is TGTGCCTGGAGTATAGGCGGGGGACATGAGCAGTTCTTC. Translating it yields CAWSIGGGHEQFF.

This clone was recorded only once. The V gene is TRBV10-3, the J gene TRBJ2-1; the D gene is possibly TRBD1 (5 bases). Germline V gene data show CDR1 as ENHRY and CDR2 as SYGVKD. CDR3 length equals 12 residues. Trimming removed 7 bases from V and 2 bases from J, with 6 bases in between. The CDR3 DNA reads as TGTGCCATCACAGGGACCTACAATGAGCAGTTCTTC. This codes for CAITGTYNEQFF.

The chain employs TRBV29-1 and TRBJ2-7; 8 nucleotides match TRBD1. V was pared by 3 bases and J by 1 base, with 2 bases of the junction left unmatched. Germline CDR1 is SQVTM and CDR2 is ANQGSEA. The CDR3 covers 13 residues. The CDR3 spells CSVEDRASYEQYF. CDR3 DNA: TGCAGCGTTGAGGACAGGGCATCCTACGAGCAGTACTTC.

The rearrangement uses TRBV7-9 and TRBJ2-1, with 8 nucleotides matching TRBD1. From germline, CDR1 is SEHNR and CDR2 FQNEAQ (reference sequence). J lost 1 base, V lost 5 bases, and 7 bases had no gene match. The CDR3 covers 16 residues. CDR3 sequence: CASSPRTGPSYNEQFF. DNA for the CDR3: TGTGCCAGCAGCCCCAGGACAGGGCCATCCTACAATGAGCAGTTCTTC.

The chain joins TRBV7-8 to TRBJ2-1; D is perhaps TRBD1 (5 bases). The germline CDR1 and CDR2 sequences are SGHVS and FQNEAQ. This CDR3 contains 16 residues. V dropped 2 bases and J dropped 5 bases, with 16 bases sitting between them. CDR3 protein: CASSLFATVANNEQFF. CDR3 DNA sequence: TGTGCCAGCAGCTTATTTGCGACAGTGGCGAACAATGAGCAGTTCTTC.

J is TRBJ1-6 and V is TRBV6-5, with 12 positions matching TRBD1. Losses at the gene ends were 6 bases for V and 10 bases for J; bases not matched to a gene: 7. Germline values: CDR1 MNHEY, CDR2 SVGAGI. The CDR3 consists of 15 residues. The CDR3 spells CASSPGTGGGSPLHF. The DNA of the CDR3 is TGTGCCAGCAGCCCAGGGACAGGGGGCGGGTCACCCCTCCACTTT.

The V call is TRBV10-3, the J call TRBJ1-5; D is uncertain. Germline CDR1 reads ENHRY; CDR2 reads SYGVKD. CDR3 length: 15 residues. Between the trimmed V and J ends, which lost 2 bases and 4 bases, there was a span of 12 bases. CDR3 nucleotide sequence: TGTGCCATCAGTGAGACGACAACCTCTAATCAGCCCCAGCATTTT. It encodes CAISETTTSNQPQHF.

V usage is TRBV7-3 and J usage is TRBJ2-1, with a weak D call TRBD1 (5 bases). V shed 2 bases and J shed 9 bases, with 11 bases lying between them. The germline V gene encodes CDR1 SGHTA and CDR2 FQGTGA. The CDR3 length is 13 residues. As DNA, the CDR3 is TGTGCCAGCAGCTTAGGGGCTAACGGTGAGCAGTTCTTC. Translating gives CASSLGANGEQFF.

This clone showed up just once. This sequence joins TRBV28 and TRBJ2-7; D perhaps matches TRBD2 (6 bases). The CDR3 is 15 residues long. The V end lost 2 bases, the J end lost 2 bases, and 13 bases lay between the germline ends. Per germline, CDR1 MDHEN and CDR2 SYDVKM. CDR3 DNA sequence: TGTGCCAGCAGTTTAACCCCGGGACTCCCCTACGAGCAGTACTTC. Its translation: CASSLTPGLPYEQYF.

The gene calls are TRBV9 and TRBJ1-2, with 7 bases fitting TRBD1. With 3 bases clipped from V and 4 bases from J, the junction kept 9 bases outside the gene matches. Per germline, CDR1 SGDLS and CDR2 YYNGEE. The CDR3 contains 15 residues. The CDR3 DNA sequence: TGTGCCAGCAGCGCGACCGGGACAGCCTCCTATGGCTACACCTTC. Translated, it gives CASSATGTASYGYTF.

The chain recombines TRBV5-1 with TRBJ2-3, with a tentative D call TRBD1 (6 bases). V lost 5 bases, J lost 2 bases, and 15 bases lay in between. CDR1 is SGHRS and CDR2 is YFSETQ in the germline V gene. This CDR3 has 15 amino acids. CDR3 DNA sequence: TGCGCCAGCAGACCTGGACAGTCCCCCACAGATACGCAGTATTTT. It is translated as CASRPGQSPTDTQYF.

The CDR3 nucleotides are TGCGCCAGCAGCCACATCCCGACAGGGCAATATGGCTACACCTTC. Encoded protein: CASSHIPTGQYGYTF. The genes are TRBV4-1 and TRBJ1-2, with TRBD1 matching 7 bases. Germline V gene sequence: CDR1 MGHRA, CDR2 YSYEKL. The junction had 9 bases not matched to a gene; V was cut back by 3 bases and J by 5 bases. This CDR3 has 15 residues.